This TCR beta chain emerged from a study of T-cell memory formation after mild COVID-19. Study overall: TCR clustering was largely donor specific. General study points: Contracting CD4+ clones lay largely in CM and EM, with CD8+ ones residing in EMRA. Second-wave clones with a day 37 peak had unconfirmed SARS-CoV-2 specificity.

This clonotype has only a few counts. The antigen is undetermined. V lost 1 base to trimming and J lost 0 bases, with 16 bases between them. This CDR3 spans 18 amino acids. Germline CDR1 reads SGHVS; CDR2 reads FQNEAQ. TCRdb recomputed calls from the 5' RACE reads with MiXCR, one row per CDR3 protein. Here the sample spans roughly 250,000 distinct CDR3 sequences, 16% being singletons. The clonotype was recovered from a man younger than 35 who had mild COVID-19 (a few samples of this study predate the infection). Cell type and time point are not known. V is TRBV7-8 and J is TRBJ1-3; D is unclear. Sequencing was carried out using PBMCs or a T cell subset sorted from them (not recorded which). The CDR3 region has the DNA TGTGCCAGCAGCTTAGGGGCCGACCGTCGACACTCTGGAAACACCATATATTTT. Its protein product is CASSLGADRRHSGNTIYF. Drawing the rest from reference TRBV7-8 and TRBJ1-3, the complete variable domain is GAGVSQSPRYKVAKRGQDVALRCDPISGHVSLFWYQQALGQGPEFLTYFQNEAQLDKSGLPSDRFFAERPEGSVSTLKIQRTQQEDSAVYLCASSLGADRRHSGNTIYFGEGSWLTVV.